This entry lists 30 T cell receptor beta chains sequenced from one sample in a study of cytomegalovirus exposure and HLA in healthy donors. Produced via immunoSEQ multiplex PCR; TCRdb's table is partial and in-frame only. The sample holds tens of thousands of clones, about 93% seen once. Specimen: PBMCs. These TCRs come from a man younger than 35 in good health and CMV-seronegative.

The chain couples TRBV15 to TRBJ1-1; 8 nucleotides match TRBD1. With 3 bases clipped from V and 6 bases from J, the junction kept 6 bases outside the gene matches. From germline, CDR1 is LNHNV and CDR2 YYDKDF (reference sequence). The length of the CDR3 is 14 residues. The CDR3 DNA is TGTGCCACCAGCAGGGACAGGGAGATAGCTGAAGCTTTCTTT. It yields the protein CATSRDREIAEAFF.

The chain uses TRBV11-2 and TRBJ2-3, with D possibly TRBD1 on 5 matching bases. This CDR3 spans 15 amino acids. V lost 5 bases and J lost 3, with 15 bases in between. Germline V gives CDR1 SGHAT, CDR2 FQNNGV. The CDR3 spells CASSLGTGETDTQYF. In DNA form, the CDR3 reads TGTGCCAGCAGCCTCGGAACAGGAGAAACAGATACGCAGTATTTT.

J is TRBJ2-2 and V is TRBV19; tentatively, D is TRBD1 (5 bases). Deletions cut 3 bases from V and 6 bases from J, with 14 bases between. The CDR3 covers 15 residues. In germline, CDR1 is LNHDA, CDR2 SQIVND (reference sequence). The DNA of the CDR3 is TGTGCCAGTAGTATTCAAGGGGCTACGTCCGGGGAGCTGTTTTTT. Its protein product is CASSIQGATSGELFF.

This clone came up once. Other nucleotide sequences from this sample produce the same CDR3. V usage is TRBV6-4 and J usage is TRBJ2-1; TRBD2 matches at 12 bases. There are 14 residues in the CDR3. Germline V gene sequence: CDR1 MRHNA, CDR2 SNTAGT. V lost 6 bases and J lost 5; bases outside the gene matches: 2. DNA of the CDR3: TGTGCCAGCAGCCTAGCGGGGGGGAACAATGAGCAGTTCTTC. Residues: CASSLAGGNNEQFF.

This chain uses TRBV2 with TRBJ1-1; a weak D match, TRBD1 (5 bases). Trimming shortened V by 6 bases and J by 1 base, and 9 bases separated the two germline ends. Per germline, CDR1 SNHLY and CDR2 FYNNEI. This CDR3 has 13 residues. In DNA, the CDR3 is TGTGCCAGCAGCGGACACGAGAACACTGAAGCTTTCTTT. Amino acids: CASSGHENTEAFF.

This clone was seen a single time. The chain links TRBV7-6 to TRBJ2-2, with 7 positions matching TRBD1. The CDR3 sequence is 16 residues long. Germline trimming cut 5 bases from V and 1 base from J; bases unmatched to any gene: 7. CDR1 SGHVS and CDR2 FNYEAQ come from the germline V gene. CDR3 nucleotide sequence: TGTGCCAGCAGCACCCGACAGGGTGAGAACACCGGGGAGCTGTTTTTT. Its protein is CASSTRQGENTGELFF.

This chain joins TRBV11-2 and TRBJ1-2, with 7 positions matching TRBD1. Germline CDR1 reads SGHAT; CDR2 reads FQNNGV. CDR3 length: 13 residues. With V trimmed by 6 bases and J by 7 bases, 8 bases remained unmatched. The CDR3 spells CASSKTGDSGYTF. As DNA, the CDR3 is TGTGCCAGCAGTAAAACAGGGGATTCTGGCTACACCTTC. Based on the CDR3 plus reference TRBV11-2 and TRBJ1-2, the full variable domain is EAGVAQSPRYKIIEKRQSVAFWCNPISGHATLYWYQQILGQGPKLLIQFQNNGVVDDSQLPKDRFSAERLKGVDSTLKIQPAKLEDSAVYLCASSKTGDSGYTFGSGTRLTVV.

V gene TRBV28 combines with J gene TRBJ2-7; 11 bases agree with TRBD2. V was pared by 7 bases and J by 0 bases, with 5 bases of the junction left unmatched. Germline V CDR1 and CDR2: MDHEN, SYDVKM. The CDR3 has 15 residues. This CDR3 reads CASTPGLADSYEQYF. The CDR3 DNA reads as TGTGCCAGCACCCCGGGACTAGCGGACTCCTACGAGCAGTACTTC.

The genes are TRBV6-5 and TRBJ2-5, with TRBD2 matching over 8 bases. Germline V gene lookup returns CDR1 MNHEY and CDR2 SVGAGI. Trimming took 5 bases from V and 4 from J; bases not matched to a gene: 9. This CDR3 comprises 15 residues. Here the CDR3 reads CASSGGLVGLETQYF. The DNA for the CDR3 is TGTGCCAGCAGTGGGGGACTAGTTGGGCTAGAGACCCAGTACTTC.

The CDR3 nucleotides are TGCGCCAGCAGCCAAGAACAGGGTTTCGGGTCGTCACCCCTCCACTTT. Residues: CASSQEQGFGSSPLHF. This rearrangement joins TRBV4-1 to TRBJ1-6; maybe TRBD1 (6 bases). V lost 0 bases and J lost 10, with 16 bases in between. Germline V gene data show CDR1 as MGHRA and CDR2 as YSYEKL. CDR3 length equals 16 residues.

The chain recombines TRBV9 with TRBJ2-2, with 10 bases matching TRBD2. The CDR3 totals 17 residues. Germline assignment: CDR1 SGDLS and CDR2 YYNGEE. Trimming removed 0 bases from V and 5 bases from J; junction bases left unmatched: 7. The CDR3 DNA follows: TGTGCCAGCAGCGTAGACCTAGCGGGAGAAGGAACCGGGGAGCTGTTTTTT. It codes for CASSVDLAGEGTGELFF. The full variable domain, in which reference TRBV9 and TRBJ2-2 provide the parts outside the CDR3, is DSGVTQTPKHLITATGQRVTLRCSPRSGDLSVYWYQQSLDQGLQFLIQYYNGEERAKGNILERFSAQQFPDLHSELNLSSLELGDSALYFCASSVDLAGEGTGELFFGEGSRLTVL.

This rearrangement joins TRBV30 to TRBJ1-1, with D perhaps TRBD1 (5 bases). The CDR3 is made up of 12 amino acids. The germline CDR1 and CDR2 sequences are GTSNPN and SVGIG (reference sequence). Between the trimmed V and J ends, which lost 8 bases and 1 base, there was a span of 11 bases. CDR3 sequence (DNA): TGTGCCAGTACCAGGGAGAACACTGAAGCTTTCTTT. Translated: CASTRENTEAFF.

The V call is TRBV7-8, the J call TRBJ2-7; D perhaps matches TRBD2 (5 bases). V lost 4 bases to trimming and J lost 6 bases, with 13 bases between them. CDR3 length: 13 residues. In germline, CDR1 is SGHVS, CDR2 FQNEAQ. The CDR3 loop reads CASSSKALAEQYF. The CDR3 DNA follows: TGTGCCAGCAGCTCAAAGGCCCTAGCCGAGCAGTACTTC.

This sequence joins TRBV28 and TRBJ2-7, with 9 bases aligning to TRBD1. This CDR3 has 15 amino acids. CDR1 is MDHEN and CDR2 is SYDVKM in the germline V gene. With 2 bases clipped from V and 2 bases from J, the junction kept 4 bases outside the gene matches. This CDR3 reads CASSLPGTGTYEQYF. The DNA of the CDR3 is TGTGCCAGCAGTTTACCCGGGACAGGGACCTACGAGCAGTACTTC. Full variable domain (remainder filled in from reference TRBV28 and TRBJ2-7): DVKVTQSSRYLVKRTGEKVFLECVQDMDHENMFWYRQDPGLGLRLIYFSYDVKMKEKGDIPEGYSVSREKKERFSLILESASTNQTSMYLCASSLPGTGTYEQYFGPGTRLTVT.

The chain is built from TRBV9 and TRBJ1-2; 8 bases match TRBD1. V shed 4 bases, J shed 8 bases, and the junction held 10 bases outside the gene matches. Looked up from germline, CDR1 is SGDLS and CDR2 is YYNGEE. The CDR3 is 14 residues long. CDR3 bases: TGTGCCAGCAGCACAGGCCGTAGACAGGGGGGCTACACCTTC. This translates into CASSTGRRQGGYTF.

The CDR3, as DNA: TGCGCCAGCAGCGACAGGGGGCAGGATGAAAAACTGTTTTTT. Its translation is CASSDRGQDEKLFF. The genes are TRBV5-1 and TRBJ1-4, with 10 nucleotides matching TRBD1. V was clipped by 4 bases and J by 6 bases; unmatched bases: 3. The germline CDR1 and CDR2 sequences are SGHRS and YFSETQ. This CDR3 spans 14 amino acids.

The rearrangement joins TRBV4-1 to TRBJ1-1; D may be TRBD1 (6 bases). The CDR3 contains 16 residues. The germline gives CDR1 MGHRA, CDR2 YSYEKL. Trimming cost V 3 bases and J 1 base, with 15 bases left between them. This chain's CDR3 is CASSQAWTVKNTEAFF. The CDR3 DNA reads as TGCGCCAGCAGCCAGGCTTGGACAGTAAAGAACACTGAAGCTTTCTTT.

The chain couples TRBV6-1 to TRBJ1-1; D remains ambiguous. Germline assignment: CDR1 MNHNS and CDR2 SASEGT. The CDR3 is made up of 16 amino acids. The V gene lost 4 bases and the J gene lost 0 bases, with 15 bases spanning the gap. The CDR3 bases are TGTGCCAGCAGTGTTCCCGACTGGAGATTGAACACTGAAGCTTTCTTT. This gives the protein CASSVPDWRLNTEAFF.

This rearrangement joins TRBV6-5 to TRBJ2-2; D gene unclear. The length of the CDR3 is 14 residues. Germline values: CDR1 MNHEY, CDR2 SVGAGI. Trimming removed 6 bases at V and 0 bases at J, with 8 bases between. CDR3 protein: CASSKSPNTGELFF. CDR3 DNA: TGTGCCAGCAGCAAAAGCCCGAACACCGGGGAGCTGTTTTTT.

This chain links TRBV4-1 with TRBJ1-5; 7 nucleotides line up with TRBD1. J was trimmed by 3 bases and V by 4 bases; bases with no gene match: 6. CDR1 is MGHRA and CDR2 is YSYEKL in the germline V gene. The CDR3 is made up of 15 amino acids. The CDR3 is CASSPRDSINQPQHF. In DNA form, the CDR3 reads TGCGCCAGCAGCCCTCGGGACAGTATCAATCAGCCCCAGCATTTT.

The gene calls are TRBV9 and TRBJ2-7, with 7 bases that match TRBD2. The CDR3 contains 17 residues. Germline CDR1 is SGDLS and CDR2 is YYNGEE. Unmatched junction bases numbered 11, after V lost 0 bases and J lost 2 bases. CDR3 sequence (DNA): TGTGCCAGCAGCGTAGGGACTTTAAGGGAGGGGACCTACGAGCAGTACTTC. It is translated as CASSVGTLREGTYEQYF.

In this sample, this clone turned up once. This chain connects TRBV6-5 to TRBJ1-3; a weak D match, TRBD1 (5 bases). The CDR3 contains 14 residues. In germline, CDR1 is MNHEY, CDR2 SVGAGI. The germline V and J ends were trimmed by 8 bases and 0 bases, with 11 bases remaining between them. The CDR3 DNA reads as TGTGCCAGCCAACGGACATTCTCTGGAAACACCATATATTTT. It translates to CASQRTFSGNTIYF.

CDR3: CATSTDRTRAYEQYF. In nucleotides, the CDR3 is TGTGCCACCTCGACAGACAGGACAAGGGCCTACGAGCAGTACTTC. V usage is TRBV6-5 and J usage is TRBJ2-7; possible D gene TRBD1, 6 bases. The CDR3 has 15 residues. Trimming pared 10 bases from V and 2 bases from J, leaving 21 bases between. The V gene's germline CDR1 is MNHEY and CDR2 SVGAGI.

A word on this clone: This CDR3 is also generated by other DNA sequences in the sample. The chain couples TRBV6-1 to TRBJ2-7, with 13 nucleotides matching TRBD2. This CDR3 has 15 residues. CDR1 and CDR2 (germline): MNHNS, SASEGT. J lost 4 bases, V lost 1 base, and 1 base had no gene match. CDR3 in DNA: TGTGCCAGCAGTGAAGGGACTAGCGGGAGTTACGAGCAGTACTTC. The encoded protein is CASSEGTSGSYEQYF.

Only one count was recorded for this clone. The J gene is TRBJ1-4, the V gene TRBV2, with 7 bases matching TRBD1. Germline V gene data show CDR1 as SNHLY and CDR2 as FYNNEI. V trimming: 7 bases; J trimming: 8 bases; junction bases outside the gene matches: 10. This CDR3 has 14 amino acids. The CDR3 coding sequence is TGTGCCAGCAAAGGACAGGACGTTCGGGAAAAACTGTTTTTT. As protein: CASKGQDVREKLFF.

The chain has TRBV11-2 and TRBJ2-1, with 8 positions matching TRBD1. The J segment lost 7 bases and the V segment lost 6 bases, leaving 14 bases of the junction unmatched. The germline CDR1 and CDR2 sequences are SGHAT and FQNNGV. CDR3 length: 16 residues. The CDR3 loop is CASRTIGQGVLNEQFF. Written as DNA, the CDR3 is TGTGCCAGCAGGACAATAGGACAGGGTGTATTGAATGAGCAGTTCTTC.

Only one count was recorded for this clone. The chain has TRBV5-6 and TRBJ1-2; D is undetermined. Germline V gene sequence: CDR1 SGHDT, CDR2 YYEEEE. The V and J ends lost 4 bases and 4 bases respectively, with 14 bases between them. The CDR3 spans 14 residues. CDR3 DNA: TGTGCCAGCAGCGCGGCCAGGAGGACCTATGGCTACACCTTC. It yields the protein CASSAARRTYGYTF.

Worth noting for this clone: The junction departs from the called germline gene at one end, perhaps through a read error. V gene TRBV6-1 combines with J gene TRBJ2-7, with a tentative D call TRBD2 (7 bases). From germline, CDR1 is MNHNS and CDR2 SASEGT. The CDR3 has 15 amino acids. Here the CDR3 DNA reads TGTGCCACCCGATTTGGGGGGGCCGCAAACTACGGGCAGTACTTC. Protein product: CATRFGGAANYGQYF.

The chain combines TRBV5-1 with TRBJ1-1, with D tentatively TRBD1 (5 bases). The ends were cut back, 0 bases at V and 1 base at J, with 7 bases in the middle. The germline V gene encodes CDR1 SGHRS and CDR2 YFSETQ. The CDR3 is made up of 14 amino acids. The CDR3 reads CASSLEGPNTEAFF. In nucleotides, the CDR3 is TGCGCCAGCAGCTTGGAGGGGCCGAACACTGAAGCTTTCTTT.

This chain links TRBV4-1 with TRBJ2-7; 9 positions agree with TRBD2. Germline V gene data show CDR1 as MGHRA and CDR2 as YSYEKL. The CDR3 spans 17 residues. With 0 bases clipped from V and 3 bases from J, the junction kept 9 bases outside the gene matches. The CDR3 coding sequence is TGCGCCAGCAGCCAAGAACCTGGACTAGCGAGTGGCTACGAGCAGTACTTC. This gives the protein CASSQEPGLASGYEQYF.